The present T cell receptor (beta chain) was sequenced within a study of regulatory T cells in long-lasting Graves disease. This clonotype has more than one count but fewer than ten. Arm-PCR of CDR3 regions with iRepertoire HTBI primers generated TCR beta libraries. TCRdb re-derived calls from the multiplex PCR reads in MiXCR, one entry per CDR3 protein. The repertoire has some 300,000 distinct CDR3 sequences, roughly a fifth of them found once; the top ten carry 45% to 70%. As to time point: persistent/refractory GD, antithyroid drugs over 5 years with positive TRAb. Researchers made the TCR library from RNA that was extracted from PBMCs. EDTA tubes received approximately 9.8 milliliters of drawn peripheral blood. The receptor comes from a female donor with Graves disease. The input for sequencing was peripheral blood mononuclear cells (PBMCs), taken when the disease was refractory, from a patient treated with antithyroid drugs.

CDR3 protein: CSAREGPFGIYEQYF. The CDR3 nucleotides are TGCAGTGCTAGAGAGGGGCCCTTCGGGATCTACGAGCAGTACTTC. This rearrangement joins TRBV20-1 to TRBJ2-7, with D perhaps assigned TRBD1 or TRBD2 (5 bases each). The V and J ends lost 0 bases and 3 bases respectively, with 15 bases between them. The CDR3 length is 15 residues. In germline, CDR1 is DFQATT, CDR2 SNEGSKA (reference sequence).